The 2 T cell receptor beta chains below all came from one sample that was sequenced in a study of blood T cell repertoires in COVID-19. Libraries were prepared by immunoSEQ multiplex PCR; TCRdb keeps only in-frame clonotypes and omits some of them. The sample has approximately 240,000 clones, approximately 82% seen once. Sequences were obtained from peripheral blood. These receptors all come from a woman over 75 with active or convalescent COVID-19.

The V call is TRBV5-1, the J call TRBJ1-2, with D perhaps TRBD1 (6 bases). CDR3 length equals 13 residues. The ends were cut back, 1 base at V and 4 bases at J, with 8 bases in the middle. Germline values: CDR1 SGHRS, CDR2 YFSETQ. The CDR3 spells CASSLTGIYGYTF. As DNA, the CDR3 is TGCGCCAGCAGCTTGACAGGGATCTATGGCTACACCTTC. The variable domain in full, with the rest retrieved from reference TRBV5-1 and TRBJ1-2, is KAGVTQTPRYLIKTRGQQVTLSCSPISGHRSVSWYQQTPGQGLQFLFEYFSETQRNKGNFPGRFSGRQFSNSRSEMNVSTLELGDSALYLCASSLTGIYGYTFGSGTRLTVV.

Of note for this clone: Other DNA sequences in this sample translate to the same CDR3. The J gene is TRBJ2-2, the V gene TRBV5-1, with 7 positions matching TRBD1. J was trimmed by 3 bases and V by 5 bases; bases with no gene match: 4. There are 14 residues in the CDR3. In germline, CDR1 is SGHRS, CDR2 YFSETQ. The CDR3 coding sequence is TGCGCCAGCAGTCCGCAGGGGGACACCGGGGAGCTGTTTTTT. Translation gives CASSPQGDTGELFF.